Listed here is a single T cell receptor (beta chain). Its antigen is unknown. This sample stems from a study of post-analysis software for immune sequencing data. Germline lookup yields CDR1 SGHDT and CDR2 YYEEEE. V shed 3 bases and J 6 bases; nucleotides not matched to a gene: 3. The CDR3 length is 13 residues. Study results and caveats: Relative to controls, patients had a few TRBV segments at higher frequency, with TRBV5-6, TRBV5-1 and TRBV20-1 among these.

cDNA libraries for TCR beta contained unique molecular identifiers. TCRdb reprocessed the PCR reads with MiXCR, giving one entry per CDR3 protein. The profile shows roughly 730,000 distinct CDR3 sequences, 25% to 30% of them singletons. Material for sequencing was blood. The receptor was isolated from a girl aged 5-17 years with multiple sclerosis. The chain is built from TRBV5-6 and TRBJ2-7; 10 bases fit TRBD2. CDR3 amino acids: CASSSSGSGEQYF. The CDR3 DNA reads as TGTGCCAGCAGCTCTAGCGGGAGCGGCGAGCAGTACTTC.